These 21 T cell receptor beta chains were sequenced from one sample in a study of cytomegalovirus exposure and HLA in healthy donors. Both 60 Vbeta primers and 13 Jbeta primers went into the PCR. Sequencing was performed with immunoSEQ multiplex PCR; in TCRdb, only in-frame clones are kept and a portion is missing. The data contain about 140,000 clones, almost 80% of them singletons. Material for sequencing was PBMCs. Receptors were obtained from a man in his late teens or twenties in good health and CMV-seronegative.

The chain employs TRBV7-3 and TRBJ2-3; maybe TRBD1 (5 bases). The V end was cut by 1 base, the J end by 6 bases, with 17 bases between. This CDR3 has 16 residues. Germline CDR1 and CDR2: SGHTA and FQGTGA. Here the CDR3 reads CASSLKGRQPVDTQYF. CDR3 in DNA: TGTGCCAGCAGCTTAAAGGGCAGACAGCCCGTGGATACGCAGTATTTT.

This clone was seen a single time. The chain uses TRBV15 and TRBJ2-5; weak D call: TRBD1 (5 bases). Germline V gives CDR1 LNHNV, CDR2 YYDKDF (reference sequence). Trimming removed 6 bases at V and 4 bases at J, with 15 bases between. The CDR3 runs to 14 residues. The CDR3 coding sequence is TGTGCCACCAGGAAGCCAGGGCAGGGAGAGACCCAGTACTTC. It translates to CATRKPGQGETQYF.

This clone was detected only a few times. The chain couples TRBV6-6 to TRBJ1-5; no definite D call. The CDR3 extends over 12 amino acids. V was trimmed by 6 bases and J by 8 bases, leaving 11 bases between them. Germline assignment: CDR1 MNHNY and CDR2 SVGAGI (reference sequence). This CDR3 is CASSRAGEPQHF. The CDR3 DNA reads TGTGCCAGCAGCCGAGCAGGTGAGCCCCAGCATTTT.

The rearrangement links TRBV5-1 to TRBJ2-3, with D possibly matching TRBD1 (6 bases). The length of the CDR3 is 14 residues. Trimming removed 5 bases from V and 3 bases from J, with 13 bases in between. Germline-derived CDR1 and CDR2 are SGHRS and YFSETQ. Written as DNA, the CDR3 is TGCGCCAGCAGGCAGGGGTTCAGTACAGATACGCAGTATTTT. Its translation is CASRQGFSTDTQYF.

The V and J genes are TRBV6-5 and TRBJ1-1; 7 bases match TRBD1. The CDR3 totals 14 residues. Germline CDR1 and CDR2: MNHEY and SVGAGI. The ends lost 7 bases at V and 5 bases at J; junction bases unmatched: 10. The CDR3 reads CASKQGQGWTEAFF. In nucleotides, the CDR3 is TGTGCCAGCAAACAGGGGCAGGGGTGGACTGAAGCTTTCTTT.

The chain has TRBV25-1 and TRBJ1-2, with 8 nucleotides matching TRBD1. Germline CDR1 reads MGHDK; CDR2 reads SYGVNS. V shed 10 bases and J 8 bases; nucleotides not matched to a gene: 12. CDR3 size: 13 residues. This CDR3 reads CAILDRGGEGYTF. CDR3 coding DNA: TGTGCCATCCTCGACAGGGGCGGAGAAGGCTACACCTTC.

V and J are TRBV7-2 and TRBJ2-1; 11 nucleotides agree with TRBD1. Germline lookup yields CDR1 SGHTA and CDR2 FQGNSA. The CDR3 contains 14 residues. Trimming cost V 4 bases and J 9 bases; bases outside gene matches: 5. The CDR3 nucleotides read TGTGCCAGCAGCTACGGGACAGGGGGGGTTGAGCAGTTCTTC. Its protein is CASSYGTGGVEQFF. Supplemented by reference TRBV7-2 and TRBJ2-1, the full variable domain reads GAGVSQSPSNKVTEKGKDVELRCDPISGHTALYWYRQSLGQGLEFLIYFQGNSAPDKSGLPSDRFSAERTGGSVSTLTIQRTQQEDSAVYLCASSYGTGGVEQFFGPGTRLTVL.

This clone is a singleton in its sample. The V call is TRBV2, the J call TRBJ2-3; maybe TRBD2 (7 bases). In germline, CDR1 is SNHLY, CDR2 FYNNEI. This CDR3 has 15 residues. Trimming left V 4 bases short and J 7 bases short, with 18 bases between. DNA of the CDR3: TGTGCCAGCAGTGGCATGGGGGGGGGCACGAATACGCAGTATTTT. Translated, it gives CASSGMGGGTNTQYF.

V usage is TRBV7-9 and J usage is TRBJ2-7, with D possibly matching TRBD1 (6 bases). Per the germline V gene, CDR1 is SEHNR and CDR2 is FQNEAQ (reference sequence). Trimming stripped 8 bases from V and 3 bases from J, with 14 bases between. This CDR3 region has 13 residues. The CDR3 DNA follows: TGTGCCAGCGGCAACCGGGACAACTACGAGCAGTACTTC. This codes for CASGNRDNYEQYF.

The chain joins TRBV15 to TRBJ1-1; the D is unclear. The CDR3 consists of 13 residues. Per germline, CDR1 LNHNV and CDR2 YYDKDF (reference sequence). With 3 bases removed from V and 1 base from J, the gap between germline ends came to 6 bases. The CDR3 loop is CATSSLRNTEAFF. CDR3 nucleotide sequence: TGTGCCACCAGCAGTTTGAGGAACACTGAAGCTTTCTTT.

There are a few counts of this clone. This chain links TRBV30 with TRBJ1-1; 7 bases line up with TRBD1. This CDR3 comprises 14 residues. The J segment lost 4 bases and the V segment lost 1 base, leaving 6 bases of the junction unmatched. Germline V lookup: CDR1 GTSNPN, CDR2 SVGIG (reference sequence). The CDR3 sequence: CAWSAMDRITEAFF. The CDR3, as DNA: TGTGCCTGGAGTGCTATGGACAGGATCACTGAAGCTTTCTTT.

This CDR3 is CASSLAGPPETQYF. In DNA, the CDR3 is TGCGCCAGCAGCTTGGCAGGGCCCCCAGAGACCCAGTACTTC. The chain has TRBV5-1 and TRBJ2-5; maybe TRBD1 (5 bases). The CDR3 totals 14 residues. Germline V gene data show CDR1 as SGHRS and CDR2 as YFSETQ. V dropped 0 bases and J dropped 4 bases, with 10 bases sitting between them.

The V and J genes are TRBV29-1 and TRBJ1-5; 9 bases agree with TRBD1. Per the germline V gene, CDR1 is SQVTM and CDR2 is ANQGSEA. The CDR3 spans 14 residues. Trimming removed 5 bases from V and 4 bases from J; junction bases left unmatched: 6. The CDR3 sequence: CSVPGTGLNQPQHF. The CDR3 DNA follows: TGCAGCGTTCCCGGGACAGGGTTGAATCAGCCCCAGCATTTT.

The V call is TRBV7-9, the J call TRBJ2-2, with D unclear. Deletions cut 3 bases from V and 0 bases from J, with 17 bases between. Germline CDR1 and CDR2: SEHNR and FQNEAQ (reference sequence). The CDR3 has 18 amino acids. DNA for the CDR3: TGTGCCAGCAGCTTTGTCCCGTCCGGGTACCCGAACACCGGGGAGCTGTTTTTT. Protein sequence: CASSFVPSGYPNTGELFF. The whole variable domain, remainder taken from reference TRBV7-9 and TRBJ2-2, is DTGVSQNPRHKITKRGQNVTFRCDPISEHNRLYWYRQTLGQGPEFLTYFQNEAQLEKSRLLSDRFSAERPKGSFSTLEIQRTEQGDSAMYLCASSFVPSGYPNTGELFFGEGSRLTVL.

The chain couples TRBV19 to TRBJ2-7, with D maybe TRBD1 (7 bases). Germline-derived CDR1 and CDR2 are LNHDA and SQIVND (reference sequence). Trimming cost V 9 bases and J 0 bases, with 15 bases left between them. The CDR3 runs 14 residues. The CDR3 nucleotides are TGTGCCAGCCGCGACAGGGAGGTCTCCTACGAGCAGTACTTC. Translated, it gives CASRDREVSYEQYF.

The chain uses TRBV30 and TRBJ1-1, with 7 bases identical to TRBD1. This CDR3 region has 12 residues. V shed 4 bases and J 11 bases; nucleotides not matched to a gene: 10. Germline values: CDR1 GTSNPN, CDR2 SVGIG (reference sequence). DNA of the CDR3: TGTGCCTGGAAAGCAAACAGGGGCCGGGCTTTCTTT. It is translated as CAWKANRGRAFF.

This clone was observed a few times. This chain joins TRBV6-5 and TRBJ1-2; TRBD1 matches 7 bases. CDR3 length equals 14 residues. The germline gives CDR1 MNHEY, CDR2 SVGAGI. V lost 0 bases, J lost 7 bases, and 5 bases stayed unmatched. The CDR3 here is CASSYSGGSGGYTF. CDR3 sequence (DNA): TGTGCCAGCAGTTACTCAGGGGGCTCAGGTGGCTACACCTTC.

The gene calls are TRBV12-5 and TRBJ2-3, with 12 bases lining up with TRBD2. This CDR3 comprises 17 residues. V shed 0 bases, J shed 6 bases, and the junction held 7 bases outside the gene matches. Germline values: CDR1 LGHNT, CDR2 FRNRAP. CDR3 amino acids: CASGLVTSGGPKDTQYF. The CDR3 DNA sequence: TGTGCTAGTGGTTTGGTTACTAGCGGGGGGCCCAAGGATACGCAGTATTTT.

The rearrangement joins TRBV25-1 to TRBJ1-6; TRBD1 is a possible D gene (6 bases). V lost 2 bases to trimming and J lost 8 bases, with 13 bases between them. CDR1 and CDR2 from the germline V gene are MGHDK and SYGVNS. The CDR3 length is 15 residues. The CDR3 DNA reads TGTGCCAGCAGTGAAACTAACAGGGTTGATTCACCCCTCCACTTT. Its translation: CASSETNRVDSPLHF.

The chain recombines TRBV4-3 with TRBJ1-2, with D perhaps TRBD1 (5 bases). V was pared by 0 bases and J by 5 bases, with 10 bases between. The CDR3 has 14 amino acids. Germline V gene sequence: CDR1 LGHNA, CDR2 YSLEER. CDR3 region: CASSQEVTAYGYTF. The CDR3 DNA sequence: TGCGCCAGCAGCCAAGAGGTGACAGCATATGGCTACACCTTC.

A word on this clone: A junction boundary mismatches the germline segment, possibly from a read error. The chain recombines TRBV7-9 with TRBJ2-1, with D uncertain. The CDR3 consists of 15 residues. Germline V gene data show CDR1 as SEHNR and CDR2 as FQNEAQ (reference sequence). This CDR3 is CSSSLVRGVHNEQFF. The CDR3 DNA sequence: TGTTCCAGCAGCTTAGTTCGAGGCGTCCACAATGAGCAGTTCTTC.